This TCR beta chain was sequenced for a study of T cell responses to AZD1222 COVID-19 vaccine (TCRdb year 2021). Notes on the research overall: A total of about 240 trial participants underwent TCR sequencing, of whom 200 to 220 received two doses of AZD1222 and roughly 25 received two doses of the MenACWY control vaccine. Trial participants were enrolled by age into 18-55, 56-69 and 70-plus year subgroups, with 148, 28 and 57 TCR-sequenced participants respectively. The full study reports these points: In the small 56-69-year group, the increase in depth fell short of significance, most likely because of low power. Reportedly, close to half of the unique spike-specific TCRs recognized epitopes lying outside the regions that are mutated in the B.1.351 and B.1.1.7 variants. Only five or six AZD1222 recipients were SARS-CoV-2 seropositive at baseline, limiting conclusions about previously exposed vaccinees. Spike-specific TCR breadth and depth rose significantly after two AZD1222 doses compared with day 0 and with MenACWY recipients. No day 14 peak-response samples were available, so repertoires were characterized only after the peak T cell response. Participants were mostly white British and included more females than males, and it was suggested by the authors that clonal diversity may have been underestimated. The vaccine-associated CD4 TCRs covered the entire spike protein, and the dominant responses fell in regions 160-218 and 743-854.

The time point label on this specimen signifies: baseline before first vaccination. What the treatment or condition label conveys for this sample: meningococcal conjugate vaccine given as trial control. The vaccinee samples were drawn from two UK trials, COV001 and COV002, one of which was a single-blind randomized controlled phase 2/3 trial testing AZD1222 (ChAdOx1 nCoV-19) in healthy adults. Trial participant PBMC samples were collected at day 0 and day 28 after the second dose for TCRbeta chain sequencing. In regard to this clone: There is no known antigen for this receptor. Nothing much larger sits one base from this clone, and base qualities are not available.

The CDR3 regions of human TCRbeta chains were subjected to immunosequencing. Under the source paper's analysis protocol: TCRs in the repertoires were compared against a reference library of SARS-CoV-2-specific TCRs that had been generated with the MIRA antigen-specificity platform. Breadth was defined as the fraction of unique TCRs that were SARS-CoV-2-associated, and depth was defined as the fraction of total T cells that were SARS-CoV-2-associated. Using the MIRA data, each spike-specific TCR was mapped to the spike region that the TCR reacts to and placed in a CD4 or CD8 class. Log10-transformed breadth and depth values were compared by one-way ANOVA with Sidak's multiple comparisons tests. Here the immuneACCESS table is served through TCRdb, limited to in-frame sequences with V and J called. Missing clones are a known gap in these copies; in checked studies unresolved V genes cover under half, and the rest lacks a known reason. Clone size and V and J calls were adopted from that table, with D and trimming inferred from the DNA. The table for this sample lists under 150,000 clones; 85% to 95% of them were counted only once. The ten largest clones take up around 2.8% of the sample.

There are 14 amino acids in the CDR3, from cysteine to phenylalanine inclusive. The sequence is cut down to CDR3 DNA, 42 bases in frame from base 1. CDR1 SGHNT and CDR2 YYREEE were looked up in the germline V gene (reference sequence). V gives up 0 bases and J gives up 7 bases, and the segment between their germline ends measures 14 bases. The rearranged segments are TRBV5-4 and TRBJ2-7; matching of 5 bases hints at TRBD1 as the D gene. The sequencing used peripheral blood, collected on day 0 of MenACWY control vaccination. The sequence came from an adult in good health. Read as DNA, the sequence is TGTGCCAGCAGCTTGGTAGGGGAAAGGATGGAGCAGTACTTC. It encodes CASSLVGERMEQYF.